The 21 T cell receptor beta chains reported below all come from one sample, sequenced in a study of graft-versus-host responses after intestinal transplantation. Repertoires were generated with immunoSEQ multiplex PCR, while TCRdb's copy carries only in-frame clones and drops some. The repertoire includes approximately 37,000 clones, roughly 90% of them detected once, and about 7% sits in the top ten. The sequenced sample was PBMCs, obtained roughly 270 days after transplant. Every receptor here comes from a human patient who received an intestinal transplant, so some T cells may come from the graft donor.

This sequence joins TRBV4-2 and TRBJ2-7; weak D call: TRBD1 (5 bases). Trimming pared 0 bases from V and 3 bases from J, leaving 12 bases between. The CDR3 length is 15 residues. The germline V gene encodes CDR1 LGHNA and CDR2 YNFKEQ. Written as DNA, the CDR3 is TGTGCCAGCAGCCAAGATCCCCTCCAGGGCTACGAGCAGTACTTC. Amino acids: CASSQDPLQGYEQYF.

The chain carries TRBV30 and TRBJ2-7, with D tentatively TRBD1 (5 bases). Germline V CDR1 and CDR2: GTSNPN, SVGIG (reference sequence). The V and J ends lost 8 bases and 5 bases respectively, with 19 bases between them. This CDR3 is built from 13 residues. The CDR3 spells CAVSGQGIHEQYF. The CDR3 DNA reads TGTGCCGTCTCCGGGCAGGGAATCCACGAGCAGTACTTC.

The J gene is TRBJ2-3, the V gene TRBV4-2; D tentatively reads TRBD1 or TRBD2 (5 bases each). Germline CDR1 LGHNA, CDR2 YNFKEQ. This CDR3 has 16 residues. The V and J ends lost 6 bases and 6 bases respectively, with 22 bases between them. CDR3 coding DNA: TGTGCCAGCAGAGGGGAATGGCTGTCGGGACGGGATACGCAGTATTTT. Translated, it gives CASRGEWLSGRDTQYF.

The chain joins TRBV19 to TRBJ1-4; perhaps TRBD1 as D (6 bases). The germline gives CDR1 LNHDA, CDR2 SQIVND (reference sequence). V was clipped by 6 bases and J by 8 bases, with 13 bases between them. This CDR3 has 13 amino acids. In DNA, the CDR3 is TGTGCCAGTAGCAAACAGGGTCGAGAAAAACTGTTTTTT. Translating gives CASSKQGREKLFF.

The rearrangement joins TRBV5-1 to TRBJ1-2, with 11 bases fitting TRBD1. Germline V CDR1 and CDR2: SGHRS, YFSETQ. This CDR3 has 16 residues. J was trimmed by 3 bases and V by 0 bases; bases with no gene match: 4. CDR3 sequence reads: CASSLATGQGDYGYTF. In DNA, the CDR3 is TGCGCCAGCAGCTTGGCCACGGGACAGGGGGACTATGGCTACACCTTC.

This chain links TRBV5-1 with TRBJ1-1; perhaps TRBD1 as D (6 bases). The V end was cut by 3 bases, the J end by 1 base, with 13 bases between. CDR1 and CDR2 from the germline V gene are SGHRS and YFSETQ. The length of the CDR3 is 15 residues. CDR3 in amino acids: CASSSEQGPNTEAFF. The DNA for the CDR3 is TGCGCCAGCAGCTCAGAACAGGGCCCGAACACTGAAGCTTTCTTT.

This chain links TRBV4-1 with TRBJ2-5; 8 bases align to TRBD2. CDR1 is MGHRA, CDR2 YSYEKL, per germline. The CDR3 is 15 residues long. The ends lost 0 bases at V and 9 bases at J; junction bases unmatched: 9. CDR3 protein: CASSQEASGRAAQYF. CDR3 coding DNA: TGCGCCAGCAGCCAAGAGGCTAGCGGGCGGGCGGCCCAGTACTTC.

V and J are TRBV13 and TRBJ2-5, with 14 bases that match TRBD2. This CDR3 is built from 18 residues. In germline, CDR1 is PRHDT, CDR2 FYEKMQ (reference sequence). J gave up 5 bases and V 5 bases, and 13 bases lay outside the gene matches. The CDR3 here is CASSRPGLAGDKRETQYF. The DNA of the CDR3 is TGTGCCAGCAGCAGACCGGGACTAGCGGGGGATAAGAGGGAGACCCAGTACTTC.

The chain couples TRBV9 to TRBJ1-3; D gene uncertain. This CDR3 is 13 amino acids long. V gave up 0 bases and J gave up 4 bases, with 5 bases separating them. Germline V CDR1 and CDR2: SGDLS, YYNGEE. The CDR3 DNA reads as TGTGCCAGCAGCGTAGATGAGGGAAACACCATATATTTT. It translates to CASSVDEGNTIYF.

The chain has TRBV7-9 and TRBJ1-1; D remains unclear. Germline CDR1 is SEHNR and CDR2 is FQNEAQ (reference sequence). Trimming stripped 3 bases from V and 3 bases from J, with 20 bases between. The CDR3 has 17 amino acids. The chain's CDR3 is CASSLGSLRAIDTEAFF. The CDR3 DNA reads TGTGCCAGCAGCTTGGGCAGCTTACGGGCCATAGACACTGAAGCTTTCTTT.

J is TRBJ2-2 and V is TRBV7-8; no clear D gene. Trimming pared 3 bases from V and 0 bases from J, leaving 17 bases between. The germline V gene encodes CDR1 SGHVS and CDR2 FQNEAQ. CDR3 length: 18 amino acids. CDR3 in amino acids: CASSFPKSRSSNTGELFF. CDR3 bases: TGTGCCAGCAGCTTCCCAAAATCTAGAAGTTCGAACACCGGGGAGCTGTTTTTT. The full variable domain, rest sourced from reference TRBV7-8 and TRBJ2-2, is GAGVSQSPRYKVAKRGQDVALRCDPISGHVSLFWYQQALGQGPEFLTYFQNEAQLDKSGLPSDRFFAERPEGSVSTLKIQRTQQEDSAVYLCASSFPKSRSSNTGELFFGEGSRLTVL.

The chain links TRBV30 to TRBJ1-1; D gene unclear. The CDR3 has 13 amino acids. The germline V gene has CDR1 GTSNPN and CDR2 SVGIG (reference sequence). V was clipped by 3 bases and J by 6 bases, with 14 bases between them. This CDR3 reads CAWRFNLQPEAFF. CDR3 sequence (DNA): TGTGCCTGGAGATTCAACCTTCAGCCTGAAGCTTTCTTT.

The V and J genes are TRBV5-5 and TRBJ1-1; D gene ambiguous. This CDR3 is 12 amino acids long. Germline-derived CDR1 and CDR2 are SGHKS and YYEKEE (reference sequence). Trimming stripped 4 bases from V and 3 bases from J, with 7 bases between. CDR3 region: CASSPGYTEAFF. The CDR3 DNA reads as TGTGCCAGCAGCCCGGGCTACACTGAAGCTTTCTTT.

CDR3 amino acids: CASSTDSSRYNEQFF. Here the CDR3 DNA reads TGTGCCAGCAGTACCGACTCAAGCAGGTACAATGAGCAGTTCTTC. V and J are TRBV2 and TRBJ2-1; D is unclear. Deletions cut 5 bases from V and 4 bases from J, with 15 bases between. The CDR3 has 15 amino acids. The germline CDR1 and CDR2 sequences are SNHLY and FYNNEI.

The chain couples TRBV19 to TRBJ1-2; 11 positions agree with TRBD1. Germline CDR1 LNHDA, CDR2 SQIVND (reference sequence). The length of the CDR3 is 15 residues. After removal of 2 bases from V and 2 bases from J, the junction contained 1 base not matched to a gene. In DNA form, the CDR3 reads TGTGCCAGTAGTATAAGGGACAGGGGGAACTATGGCTACACCTTC. It translates to CASSIRDRGNYGYTF.

The genes are TRBV9 and TRBJ1-1; 7 nucleotides match TRBD1. CDR3 length: 13 amino acids. The V and J ends lost 0 bases and 4 bases, in that order; junction bases with no gene match: 0. Germline lookup yields CDR1 SGDLS and CDR2 YYNGEE. CDR3 DNA sequence: TGTGCCAGCAGCGTAGACAGGGGCACTGAAGCTTTCTTT. Protein: CASSVDRGTEAFF.

This chain uses TRBV7-2 with TRBJ2-7; possible D gene TRBD1, 5 bases. Between the trimmed V and J ends, which lost 3 bases and 3 bases, there was a span of 15 bases. This CDR3 is built from 15 residues. Germline CDR1 and CDR2: SGHTA and FQGNSA. CDR3 amino acids: CASSFRNRIDYEQYF. The DNA for the CDR3 is TGTGCCAGCAGCTTTCGGAACAGGATCGACTACGAGCAGTACTTC.

This chain uses TRBV29-1 with TRBJ1-1; no clear D. CDR1 and CDR2 from the germline V gene are SQVTM and ANQGSEA. V lost 4 bases and J 1 base, leaving 4 bases between the germline ends. This CDR3 comprises 11 residues. The CDR3 bases are TGCAGCGTTGGTGAGAACACTGAAGCTTTCTTT. It encodes CSVGENTEAFF.

J is TRBJ2-7 and V is TRBV30, with D perhaps matching TRBD2 (5 bases). Germline-derived CDR1 and CDR2 are GTSNPN and SVGIG (reference sequence). The germline V and J ends were trimmed by 2 bases and 0 bases, with 14 bases remaining between them. The CDR3 has 15 residues. The DNA for the CDR3 is TGTGCCTGGAGTCAACCAGCGGTGAGCTCCTACGAGCAGTACTTC. It encodes CAWSQPAVSSYEQYF.

V usage is TRBV21-1 and J usage is TRBJ2-5; TRBD2 was called by the table and not checked on the DNA. TRBV21-1 corresponds to a pseudogene. The CDR3 is made up of 13 amino acids. Here the CDR3 reads CASLGLAGETQYF. The DNA of the CDR3 is TGTGCCAGCCTGGGACTAGCGGGGGAGACCCAGTACTTC.

The chain carries TRBV6-1 and TRBJ2-7; no definite D call. V was trimmed by 1 base and J by 3 bases, leaving 4 bases between them. Germline V gene sequence: CDR1 MNHNS, CDR2 SASEGT. The CDR3 sequence is 12 residues long. CDR3 region: CASSEGGYEQYF. The CDR3 DNA reads TGTGCCAGCAGTGAAGGGGGCTACGAGCAGTACTTC.